This T cell receptor (beta chain) was documented in a study of blood T cell repertoires in COVID-19. Study as a whole: From the United States, Italy and Spain came samples of acute and convalescent COVID-19. From T cells, B-cell-depleted T cells, or PBMCs came the material, which was cDNA or gDNA.

CDR1 MNHEY and CDR2 SVGAGI come from the germline V gene. This CDR3 has 14 amino acids. The V segment lost 10 bases and the J segment 2 bases; nucleotides outside the gene matches: 5. Original handling: Using reference gene primer amplification, nucleated cell counts were estimated. Sequencing was performed with immunoSEQ multiplex PCR; in TCRdb, only in-frame clones are kept and a portion is missing. V and J calls and clone size are given by that table; D and trimming were obtained from the DNA. The sample holds 45,000 to 50,000 clones, approximately 88% seen once. The chain recombines TRBV6-5 with TRBJ2-1, with 10 bases that match TRBD2. Source material: peripheral blood. The TCR comes from a man aged 65 to 79 with acute or convalescent COVID-19. The CDR3: CATIAGGTYNEQFF. The CDR3 DNA follows: TGTGCCACTATAGCGGGGGGAACCTACAATGAGCAGTTCTTC.